The sample holds one count of the clone carrying this TCR beta chain. This entry comes from a study of cytomegalovirus exposure and HLA in healthy donors. The PCR made use of 60 Vbeta and 13 Jbeta primers. Sequencing was performed with immunoSEQ multiplex PCR; in TCRdb, only in-frame clones are kept and a portion is missing. The table has roughly 120,000 clones, more than 65% seen once; the top ten hold 5% to 7.5%. The V segment lost 4 bases and the J segment 8 bases; nucleotides outside the gene matches: 5. Germline V lookup: CDR1 SGHDT, CDR2 YYEEEE. The CDR3 length is 13 residues. The chain carries TRBV5-6 and TRBJ2-3, with 9 bases matching TRBD2. The specimen sequenced was PBMCs. The sequence derives from a man aged 25 to 45 in good health and CMV-seropositive. The CDR3 DNA sequence: TGTGCCAGCAGCCGGGCGGGGGGGCGTACGCAGTATTTT. It yields the protein CASSRAGGRTQYF.